The entry that follows covers one T cell receptor beta chain sequence. This specimen belongs to a study of beta chain features in type 1 diabetes. The authors reverse transcribed all of the isolated RNA, so sequencing captured expressed TCRB transcripts. Some clones are missing from TCRdb's copy, which holds only in-frame ones; the method was immunoSEQ multiplex PCR. The top ten clones hold approximately 0.099% of a sample with hundreds of thousands of clones, around a sixth of them seen once. The TCR originated in a man in his late teens or twenties in good health. Sequencing was carried out using naive CD4+ T cells from blood.

CDR3 in amino acids: CASTPKQGDTDTQYF. The CDR3 DNA follows: TGCGCCAGCACCCCAAAACAGGGTGACACAGATACGCAGTATTTT. The chain has TRBV5-1 and TRBJ2-3; the D gene is possibly TRBD1 (6 bases). V gave up 6 bases and J gave up 2 bases, with 16 bases separating them. The CDR3 is 15 amino acids. CDR1 and CDR2 (germline): SGHRS, YFSETQ.